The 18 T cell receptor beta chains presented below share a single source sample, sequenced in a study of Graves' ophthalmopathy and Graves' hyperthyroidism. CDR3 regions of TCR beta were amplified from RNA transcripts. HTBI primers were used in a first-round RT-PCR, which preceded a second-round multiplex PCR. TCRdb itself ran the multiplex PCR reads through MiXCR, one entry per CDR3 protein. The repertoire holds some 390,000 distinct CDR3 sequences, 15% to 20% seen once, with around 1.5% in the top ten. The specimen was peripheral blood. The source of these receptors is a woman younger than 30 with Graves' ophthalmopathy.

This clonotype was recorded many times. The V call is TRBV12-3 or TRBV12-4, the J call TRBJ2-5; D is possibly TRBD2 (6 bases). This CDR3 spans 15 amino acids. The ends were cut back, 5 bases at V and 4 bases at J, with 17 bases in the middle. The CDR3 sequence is CASSLAGTFGETQYF. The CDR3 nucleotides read TGTGCCAGCAGTCTCGCGGGGACTTTCGGAGAGACCCAGTACTTC.

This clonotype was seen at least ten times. The CDR3 coding sequence is TGTGCCAGCAGCCCCTCCGGGACAGGGGGCGCAGGGCAGTACTTC. It is translated as CASSPSGTGGAGQYF. The chain recombines TRBV6-5 with TRBJ2-7; 12 positions match TRBD1. This CDR3 is built from 15 residues. Germline V gene lookup returns CDR1 MNHEY and CDR2 SVGAGI. V lost 6 bases to trimming and J lost 9 bases; unmatched junction nucleotides: 12.

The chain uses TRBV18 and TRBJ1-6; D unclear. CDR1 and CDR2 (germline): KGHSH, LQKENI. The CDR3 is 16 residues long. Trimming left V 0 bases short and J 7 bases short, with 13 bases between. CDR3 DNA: TGTGCCAGCTCACCACCGTCGGTGGGTAGGAATTCACCCCTCCACTTT. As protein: CASSPPSVGRNSPLHF.

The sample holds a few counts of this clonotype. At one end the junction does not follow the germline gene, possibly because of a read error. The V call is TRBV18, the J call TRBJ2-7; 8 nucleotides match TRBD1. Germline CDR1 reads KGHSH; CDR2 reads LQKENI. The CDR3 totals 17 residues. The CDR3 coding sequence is TGTGCCAACTCACCGGCCAGGACAGGGCTAGGGAACTACGAGCAGTACTTC. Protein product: CANSPARTGLGNYEQYF.

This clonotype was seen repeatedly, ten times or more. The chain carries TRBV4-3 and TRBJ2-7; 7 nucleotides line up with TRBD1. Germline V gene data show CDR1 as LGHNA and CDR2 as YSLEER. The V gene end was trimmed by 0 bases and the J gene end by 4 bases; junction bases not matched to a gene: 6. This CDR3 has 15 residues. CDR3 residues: CASSQEPGQSYEQYF. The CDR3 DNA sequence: TGCGCCAGCAGCCAAGAGCCGGGACAGTCATACGAGCAGTACTTC.

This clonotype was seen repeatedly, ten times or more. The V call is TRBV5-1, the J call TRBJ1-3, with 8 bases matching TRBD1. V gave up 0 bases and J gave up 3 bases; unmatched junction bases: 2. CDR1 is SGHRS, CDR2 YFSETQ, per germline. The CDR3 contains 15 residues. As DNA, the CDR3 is TGCGCCAGCAGCTTGGACAGGGGGTATGGAAACACCATATATTTT. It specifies CASSLDRGYGNTIYF.

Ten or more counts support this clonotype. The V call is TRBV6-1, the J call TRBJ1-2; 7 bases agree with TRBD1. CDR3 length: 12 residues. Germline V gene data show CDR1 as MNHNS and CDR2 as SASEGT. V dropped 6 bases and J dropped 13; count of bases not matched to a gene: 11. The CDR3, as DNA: TGTGCCAGCAGCCCTGGACAGGTCGTTGGCACCTTC. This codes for CASSPGQVVGTF.

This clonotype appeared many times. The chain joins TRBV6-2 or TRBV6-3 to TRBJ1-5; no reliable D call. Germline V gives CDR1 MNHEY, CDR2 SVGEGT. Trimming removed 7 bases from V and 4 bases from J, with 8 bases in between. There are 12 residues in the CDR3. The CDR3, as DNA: TGTGCCAGCAAGCAGCCTAATCAGCCCCAGCATTTT. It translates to CASKQPNQPQHF.

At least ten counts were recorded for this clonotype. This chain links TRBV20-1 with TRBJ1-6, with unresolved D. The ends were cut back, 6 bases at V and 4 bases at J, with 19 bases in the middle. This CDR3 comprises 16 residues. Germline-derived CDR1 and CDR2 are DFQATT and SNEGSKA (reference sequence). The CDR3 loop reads CSAPVGPLPYNSPLHF. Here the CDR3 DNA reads TGCAGTGCGCCAGTGGGCCCGCTGCCTTATAATTCACCCCTCCACTTT.

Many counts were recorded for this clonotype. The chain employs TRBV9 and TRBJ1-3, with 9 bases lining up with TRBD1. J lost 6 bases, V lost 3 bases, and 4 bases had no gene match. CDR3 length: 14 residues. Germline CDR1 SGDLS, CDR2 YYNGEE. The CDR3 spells CASSEGTGPNTIYF. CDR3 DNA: TGTGCCAGCAGCGAGGGGACAGGGCCAAACACCATATATTTT.

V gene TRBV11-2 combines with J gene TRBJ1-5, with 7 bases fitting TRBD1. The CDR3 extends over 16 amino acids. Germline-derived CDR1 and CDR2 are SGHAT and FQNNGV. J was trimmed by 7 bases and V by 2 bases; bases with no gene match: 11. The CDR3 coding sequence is TGTGCCAGCAGCTTAAACGTCAGGGGGTCAGGACAGCCCCAGCATTTT. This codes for CASSLNVRGSGQPQHF.

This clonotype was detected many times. The CDR3 nucleotides read TGTGCCAGCAGCTACGAGGGAAGACAGGGTAGGACTGAAGCTTTCTTT. This translates into CASSYEGRQGRTEAFF. This chain links TRBV11-2 with TRBJ1-1, with 7 bases aligning to TRBD1. The junction had 13 bases not matched to a gene; V was cut back by 4 bases and J by 5 bases. The CDR3 length is 16 residues. Germline assignment: CDR1 SGHAT and CDR2 FQNNGV.

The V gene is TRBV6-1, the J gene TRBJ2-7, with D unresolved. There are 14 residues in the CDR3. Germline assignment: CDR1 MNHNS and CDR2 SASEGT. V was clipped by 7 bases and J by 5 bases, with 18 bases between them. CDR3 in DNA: TGTGCCAGCACAAGGTTCGGCCGTCACGACGAGCAGTACTTC. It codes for CASTRFGRHDEQYF.

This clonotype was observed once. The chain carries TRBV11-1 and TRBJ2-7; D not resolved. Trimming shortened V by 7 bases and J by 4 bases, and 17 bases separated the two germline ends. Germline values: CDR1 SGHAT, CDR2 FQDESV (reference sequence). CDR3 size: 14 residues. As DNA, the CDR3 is TGTGCCAGCACCCCTAGTTGGGCCGCTTACGAGCAGTACTTC. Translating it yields CASTPSWAAYEQYF.

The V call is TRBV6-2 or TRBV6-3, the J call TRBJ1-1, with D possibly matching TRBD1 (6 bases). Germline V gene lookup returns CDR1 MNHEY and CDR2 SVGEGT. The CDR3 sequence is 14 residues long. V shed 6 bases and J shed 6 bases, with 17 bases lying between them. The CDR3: CASSTGQKRSEAFF. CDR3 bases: TGTGCCAGCAGCACCGGACAGAAACGTTCTGAAGCTTTCTTT.

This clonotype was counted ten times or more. The CDR3 loop reads CASSLPGLAGGLLLAQYF. The CDR3 nucleotides read TGTGCCAGCAGTTTGCCTGGACTAGCGGGAGGGCTATTGTTAGCCCAGTACTTC. The V gene is TRBV28, the J gene TRBJ2-5, with 15 bases aligning to TRBD2. Trimming took 3 bases from V and 9 from J; bases not matched to a gene: 14. CDR1 and CDR2 from the germline V gene are MDHEN and SYDVKM. The CDR3 contains 18 residues.

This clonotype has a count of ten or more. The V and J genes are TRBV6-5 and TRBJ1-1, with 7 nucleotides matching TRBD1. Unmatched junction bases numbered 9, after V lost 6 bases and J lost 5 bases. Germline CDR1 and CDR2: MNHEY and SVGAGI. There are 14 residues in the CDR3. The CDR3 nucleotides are TGTGCCAGCAGAGCAACAGGGGAGGGTACTGAAGCTTTCTTT. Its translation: CASRATGEGTEAFF.

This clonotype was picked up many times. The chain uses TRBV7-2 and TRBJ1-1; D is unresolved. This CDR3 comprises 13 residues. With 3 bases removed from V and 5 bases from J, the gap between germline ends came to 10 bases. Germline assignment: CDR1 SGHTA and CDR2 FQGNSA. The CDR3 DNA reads TGTGCCAGCAGCTTGGGCGAGGTTACTGAAGCTTTCTTT. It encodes CASSLGEVTEAFF.